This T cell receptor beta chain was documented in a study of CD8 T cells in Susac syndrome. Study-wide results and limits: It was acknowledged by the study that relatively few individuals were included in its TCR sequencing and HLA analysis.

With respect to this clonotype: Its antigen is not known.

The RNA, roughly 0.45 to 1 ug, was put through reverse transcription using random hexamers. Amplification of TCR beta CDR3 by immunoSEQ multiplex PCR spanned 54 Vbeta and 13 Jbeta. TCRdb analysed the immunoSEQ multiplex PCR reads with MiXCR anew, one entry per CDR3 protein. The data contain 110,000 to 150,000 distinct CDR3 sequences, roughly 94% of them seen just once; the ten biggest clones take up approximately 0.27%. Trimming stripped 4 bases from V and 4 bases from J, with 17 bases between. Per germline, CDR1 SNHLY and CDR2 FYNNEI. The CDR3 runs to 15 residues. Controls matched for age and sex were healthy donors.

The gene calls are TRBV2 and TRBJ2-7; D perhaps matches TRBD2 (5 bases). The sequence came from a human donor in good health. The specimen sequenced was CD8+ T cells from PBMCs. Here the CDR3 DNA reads TGTGCCAGCAGTGTAGCCAGCGGAGCCCGTTACGAGCAGTACTTC. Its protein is CASSVASGARYEQYF.